The entry below describes one T cell receptor (beta chain). The antigen is unknown. Repertoires were generated with immunoSEQ multiplex PCR, while TCRdb's copy carries only in-frame clones and drops some. The sample consists of over 95,000 clones, approximately 90% of them appearing once. The record originates from a study of T cell responses to AZD1222 COVID-19 vaccine. Study-wide results and limits: Targeting of unmutated variant regions was reportedly seen in nearly half of spike-specific TCRs.

V was cut by 3 bases and J by 8 bases, with 17 bases left in between. The CDR3 extends over 15 amino acids. Germline V gene lookup returns CDR1 SEHNR and CDR2 FQNEAQ (reference sequence). The TCR sequence derives from an adult in good health. The chain employs TRBV7-9 and TRBJ2-4; perhaps D is TRBD1 or TRBD2 (5 bases each). The specimen was peripheral blood, collected on day 0 of AZD1222 vaccination. The chain's CDR3 is CASSFGTPRWDIQYF. DNA of the CDR3: TGTGCCAGCAGCTTCGGGACGCCAAGGTGGGACATTCAGTACTTC.